Listed here are 29 T cell receptor beta chains from one sample, sequenced in a study of blood T cell repertoires in COVID-19. The assay was immunoSEQ multiplex PCR, and TCRdb's table has in-frame clones only and misses some. The table lists about 81,000 clones, about 83% of them singletons. The sequencing input was peripheral blood. The receptors shown here come from a human donor in a cohort sampled during active COVID-19.

The V and J genes are TRBV15 and TRBJ2-7; 10 bases line up with TRBD1. The V gene's germline CDR1 is LNHNV and CDR2 YYDKDF (reference sequence). The junction had 8 bases not matched to a gene; V was cut back by 3 bases and J by 3 bases. The CDR3 sequence is 16 residues long. CDR3 sequence reads: CATSRGSGTGVYEQYF. DNA of the CDR3: TGTGCCACCAGCAGGGGCTCCGGGACAGGGGTCTACGAGCAGTACTTC. The full variable domain, with the rest looked up from reference TRBV15 and TRBJ2-7, is DAMVIQNPRYQVTQFGKPVTLSCSQTLNHNVMYWYQQKSSQAPKLLFHYYDKDFNNEADTPDNFQSRRPNTSFCFLDIRSPGLGDTAMYLCATSRGSGTGVYEQYFGPGTRLTVT.

The V gene is TRBV6-5, the J gene TRBJ2-5, with TRBD2 matching 7 bases. The germline V gene has CDR1 MNHEY and CDR2 SVGAGI. The V gene end was trimmed by 6 bases and the J gene end by 4 bases; junction bases not matched to a gene: 2. The CDR3 spans 12 residues. CDR3 sequence reads: CASRIAGETQYF. The DNA of the CDR3 is TGTGCCAGCAGGATAGCGGGAGAGACCCAGTACTTC.

V is TRBV27 and J is TRBJ2-7, with TRBD1 matching over 8 bases. Trimming removed 2 bases from V and 0 bases from J; junction bases left unmatched: 9. In germline, CDR1 is MNHEY, CDR2 SMNVEV (reference sequence). The CDR3 contains 17 residues. This CDR3 reads CASSLEGTGSLSYEQYF. The CDR3 DNA sequence: TGTGCCAGCAGTTTAGAGGGGACAGGTTCCCTCTCCTACGAGCAGTACTTC.

V gene TRBV6-8 combines with J gene TRBJ2-7; D gene unclear. The V end lost 2 bases, the J end lost 0 bases, and 11 bases lay between the germline ends. Germline CDR1 MNHGY, CDR2 SAAAGT. The CDR3 consists of 15 residues. CDR3 in amino acids: CASSYRHRCSYEQYF. The CDR3 DNA sequence: TGTGCCAGCAGTTACAGACATCGCTGCTCCTACGAGCAGTACTTC.

In its sample, this clone was seen once. The gene calls are TRBV11-2 and TRBJ2-2; 8 bases line up with TRBD2. Germline V gene lookup returns CDR1 SGHAT and CDR2 FQNNGV. CDR3 size: 15 residues. Germline trimming cut 0 bases from V and 4 bases from J; bases unmatched to any gene: 1. The CDR3 loop reads CASSLDGRGTGELFF. The CDR3 bases are TGTGCCAGCAGCTTAGACGGGAGGGGCACCGGGGAGCTGTTTTTT.

The CDR3 bases are TGTGCCAGTACCCAACCGGGACACATTGAAGCTTTCTTT. Protein product: CASTQPGHIEAFF. This chain connects TRBV19 to TRBJ1-1, with a weak D call TRBD1 (6 bases). Trimming left V 7 bases short and J 7 bases short, with 16 bases between. The CDR3 has 13 residues. Germline CDR1 LNHDA, CDR2 SQIVND (reference sequence).

The CDR3 region is CASSQGKGLAFF. The DNA for the CDR3 is TGTGCCAGCAGCCAAGGGAAGGGGTTAGCTTTCTTT. The chain combines TRBV3-1 (or the pseudogene TRBV3-2) with TRBJ1-1; a possible D gene is TRBD1 (5 bases). V was shortened by 1 base and J by 10 bases, with 10 bases between the two germline ends. Per the germline V gene, CDR1 is LGHDT and CDR2 is YNNKEL (reference sequence). This CDR3 spans 12 amino acids.

The J gene is TRBJ1-4, the V gene TRBV20-1; TRBD1 agrees at 7 bases. V was pared by 3 bases and J by 16 bases, with 11 bases of the junction left unmatched. Germline CDR1 and CDR2: DFQATT and SNEGSKA (reference sequence). This CDR3 region has 12 residues. The CDR3 sequence: CSASPPGQAPFF. The CDR3 DNA reads TGCAGTGCTAGTCCCCCCGGACAGGCTCCGTTTTTT.

The rearrangement links TRBV5-1 to TRBJ2-1; TRBD1 is a possible D gene (5 bases). V gave up 4 bases and J gave up 7 bases, with 9 bases separating them. Germline V CDR1 and CDR2: SGHRS, YFSETQ. CDR3 length: 12 amino acids. The CDR3 region has the DNA TGCGCCAGCAGCCTTCCAGGGAATGAGCAGTTCTTC. Its protein product is CASSLPGNEQFF.

The chain couples TRBV7-6 to TRBJ1-1, with 7 bases aligning to TRBD1. This CDR3 contains 15 residues. V lost 1 base to trimming and J lost 1 base; unmatched junction nucleotides: 3. Germline lookup yields CDR1 SGHVS and CDR2 FNYEAQ. DNA for the CDR3: TGTGCCAGCAGCTTAGATGGACAGGAGAACACTGAAGCTTTCTTT. It yields the protein CASSLDGQENTEAFF.

Only one count was recorded for this clone. V and J are TRBV4-3 and TRBJ2-3; TRBD2 matches at 10 bases. There are 19 residues in the CDR3. The J segment lost 0 bases and the V segment lost 0 bases, leaving 9 bases of the junction unmatched. Germline V CDR1 and CDR2: LGHNA, YSLEER. The CDR3: CASSQETSGRDSSTDTQYF. The CDR3 DNA reads as TGCGCCAGCAGCCAAGAAACGAGCGGGAGGGATTCTAGCACAGATACGCAGTATTTT.

The rearrangement joins TRBV7-7 to TRBJ2-1; 7 nucleotides match TRBD1. The ends lost 5 bases at V and 5 bases at J; junction bases unmatched: 9. The CDR3 length is 15 residues. CDR1 is SSHAT, CDR2 FNYEAQ, per germline (reference sequence). The CDR3 nucleotides read TGTGCCAGCAGCACAGGGGTATTAGGGAACAATGAGCAGTTCTTC. This gives the protein CASSTGVLGNNEQFF.

The CDR3 coding sequence is TGTGCCAGCAGGCGTACAGGGGGCAGAGACTATGGCTACACCTTC. It yields the protein CASRRTGGRDYGYTF. The genes are TRBV11-2 and TRBJ1-2, with TRBD1 matching 9 bases. The CDR3 covers 15 residues. Trimming cost V 6 bases and J 3 bases; bases outside gene matches: 8. Germline CDR1 SGHAT, CDR2 FQNNGV. The variable domain in full, completed from reference TRBV11-2 and TRBJ1-2, reads EAGVAQSPRYKIIEKRQSVAFWCNPISGHATLYWYQQILGQGPKLLIQFQNNGVVDDSQLPKDRFSAERLKGVDSTLKIQPAKLEDSAVYLCASRRTGGRDYGYTFGSGTRLTVV.

This sequence joins TRBV4-3 and TRBJ2-1; 8 positions match TRBD2. V was pared by 0 bases and J by 5 bases, with 6 bases of the junction left unmatched. The CDR3 has 16 residues. Germline V gene lookup returns CDR1 LGHNA and CDR2 YSLEER. CDR3 residues: CASSQDFAGGDNEQFF. The CDR3 region has the DNA TGCGCCAGCAGCCAAGATTTTGCGGGAGGTGACAATGAGCAGTTCTTC.

J is TRBJ2-7 and V is TRBV9; TRBD2 is a possible D gene (6 bases). The V end was cut by 3 bases, the J end by 6 bases, with 22 bases between. The CDR3 has 16 residues. Germline CDR1 SGDLS, CDR2 YYNGEE. CDR3 in amino acids: CASSGDSSQGVGEQYF. DNA for the CDR3: TGTGCCAGCAGCGGGGACTCCTCTCAAGGTGTCGGCGAGCAGTACTTC.

The chain couples TRBV9 to TRBJ2-7; D may be TRBD2 (5 bases). The CDR3 runs to 14 residues. V lost 0 bases and J 6 bases, leaving 13 bases between the germline ends. CDR1 is SGDLS, CDR2 YYNGEE, per germline. CDR3 nucleotides: TGTGCCAGCAGCGTAGAAGACTATCCCGGCGAGCAGTACTTC. The encoded protein is CASSVEDYPGEQYF. The complete variable domain, with remaining parts taken from reference TRBV9 and TRBJ2-7, reads DSGVTQTPKHLITATGQRVTLRCSPRSGDLSVYWYQQSLDQGLQFLIQYYNGEERAKGNILERFSAQQFPDLHSELNLSSLELGDSALYFCASSVEDYPGEQYFGPGTRLTVT.

The chain combines TRBV7-9 with TRBJ2-4, with TRBD2 as a possible D gene (6 bases). V shed 1 base and J shed 0 bases, with 13 bases lying between them. The CDR3 is 17 amino acids. Germline-derived CDR1 and CDR2 are SEHNR and FQNEAQ (reference sequence). CDR3 bases: TGTGCCAGCAGCTTAGAGAGAGCGGGTCTAGCCAAAAACATTCAGTACTTC. This gives the protein CASSLERAGLAKNIQYF.

This clone was observed once. The V call is TRBV28, the J call TRBJ2-7; TRBD2 matches 10 bases. Germline CDR1 reads MDHEN; CDR2 reads SYDVKM. The CDR3 length is 15 residues. V lost 6 bases and J lost 3; bases outside the gene matches: 8. In DNA, the CDR3 is TGTGCCAGCAGCCTAGGTACTAGCGGGAACTACGAGCAGTACTTC. Translation: CASSLGTSGNYEQYF.

This rearrangement joins TRBV6-1 to TRBJ2-2; 12 nucleotides line up with TRBD2. The CDR3 consists of 18 residues. V was clipped by 1 base and J by 3 bases; unmatched bases: 6. The germline gives CDR1 MNHNS, CDR2 SASEGT. The CDR3 sequence: CASSEVLAGGADTGELFF. CDR3 in DNA: TGTGCCAGCAGTGAAGTCCTAGCGGGGGGGGCAGACACCGGGGAGCTGTTTTTT.

This rearrangement joins TRBV29-1 to TRBJ2-7; a weak D match, TRBD1 (5 bases). Germline V gene lookup returns CDR1 SQVTM and CDR2 ANQGSEA. The CDR3 extends over 13 amino acids. V dropped 1 base and J dropped 1 base, with 8 bases sitting between them. The CDR3 is CSVEVQGSYEQYF. CDR3 DNA: TGCAGCGTTGAAGTCCAGGGATCCTACGAGCAGTACTTC.

This rearrangement joins TRBV7-2 to TRBJ2-7; 13 nucleotides match TRBD2. With 4 bases clipped from V and 3 bases from J, the junction kept 9 bases outside the gene matches. This CDR3 is 17 amino acids long. CDR1 is SGHTA and CDR2 is FQGNSA in the germline V gene. The CDR3 is CASSYGTSGEAHYEQYF. The CDR3, as DNA: TGTGCCAGCAGCTACGGGACTAGCGGGGAGGCCCACTACGAGCAGTACTTC.

This sequence joins TRBV5-6 and TRBJ2-1, with TRBD1 matching over 7 bases. Losses at the gene ends were 4 bases for V and 0 bases for J; bases not matched to a gene: 10. The CDR3 is 17 residues long. Germline CDR1 and CDR2: SGHDT and YYEEEE. Here the CDR3 DNA reads TGTGCCAGCAGCCCCCTCCTGACAGGGAGCTCCTACAATGAGCAGTTCTTC. This sequence encodes CASSPLLTGSSYNEQFF.

This chain links TRBV27 with TRBJ2-2; TRBD2 aligns across 9 bases. Germline V gives CDR1 MNHEY, CDR2 SMNVEV (reference sequence). The CDR3 covers 15 residues. V lost 7 bases to trimming and J lost 1 base; unmatched junction nucleotides: 4. The CDR3 sequence: CASKTLAGNTGELFF. For the CDR3, the DNA is TGTGCCAGCAAAACACTAGCGGGGAACACCGGGGAGCTGTTTTTT.

The rearrangement uses TRBV4-2 and TRBJ2-1; 9 nucleotides agree with TRBD2. The germline gives CDR1 LGHNA, CDR2 YNFKEQ. V lost 2 bases and J lost 8; bases outside the gene matches: 10. The CDR3 extends over 16 amino acids. This CDR3 is CASSQSGGRAMDEQFF. The CDR3 DNA sequence: TGTGCCAGCAGCCAATCTGGCGGGAGGGCCATGGATGAGCAGTTCTTC.

The chain is built from TRBV20-1 and TRBJ2-5, with D possibly TRBD2 on 6 matching bases. Per germline, CDR1 DFQATT and CDR2 SNEGSKA (reference sequence). The CDR3 spans 11 residues. Trimming stripped 6 bases from V and 3 bases from J, with 8 bases between. The CDR3 coding sequence is TGCAGTGCCAGGGAGGAAGAGACCCAGTACTTC. This sequence encodes CSAREEETQYF.

In this sample, this clone turned up once. The chain is built from TRBV6-2 or TRBV6-3 and TRBJ2-1; 10 bases fit TRBD2. Germline V gene sequence: CDR1 MNHEY, CDR2 SVGEGT. This CDR3 spans 15 amino acids. Trimming at V came to 6 bases and at J to 4 bases, leaving 6 bases not matched to a gene. CDR3 region: CASSSGLASYNEQFF. The CDR3 DNA reads TGTGCCAGCAGCTCGGGACTAGCGTCTTACAATGAGCAGTTCTTC.

This sequence joins TRBV2 and TRBJ2-7, with TRBD2 as a possible D gene (6 bases). V lost 7 bases and J lost 6, with 16 bases in between. Germline lookup yields CDR1 SNHLY and CDR2 FYNNEI. This CDR3 region has 13 residues. Here the CDR3 DNA reads TGTGCCAGCAAAGGTGGGAGGACGGGCGAGCAGTACTTC. It is translated as CASKGGRTGEQYF.

The chain is built from TRBV19 and TRBJ1-1; no clear D. V gave up 3 bases and J gave up 3 bases, with 8 bases separating them. Germline V lookup: CDR1 LNHDA, CDR2 SQIVND (reference sequence). The length of the CDR3 is 13 residues. The CDR3 DNA reads TGTGCCAGTAGTATTGGAGAATACACTGAAGCTTTCTTT. This codes for CASSIGEYTEAFF.

V usage is TRBV12-5 and J usage is TRBJ2-2; 12 bases line up with TRBD2. Germline values: CDR1 LGHNT, CDR2 FRNRAP. V lost 1 base and J lost 8; bases outside the gene matches: 5. This CDR3 is 16 amino acids long. The CDR3 DNA is TGTGCTAGTGGTTTGGGACTAGCGGGGGCCGGTGGGGAGCTGTTTTTT. This translates into CASGLGLAGAGGELFF.